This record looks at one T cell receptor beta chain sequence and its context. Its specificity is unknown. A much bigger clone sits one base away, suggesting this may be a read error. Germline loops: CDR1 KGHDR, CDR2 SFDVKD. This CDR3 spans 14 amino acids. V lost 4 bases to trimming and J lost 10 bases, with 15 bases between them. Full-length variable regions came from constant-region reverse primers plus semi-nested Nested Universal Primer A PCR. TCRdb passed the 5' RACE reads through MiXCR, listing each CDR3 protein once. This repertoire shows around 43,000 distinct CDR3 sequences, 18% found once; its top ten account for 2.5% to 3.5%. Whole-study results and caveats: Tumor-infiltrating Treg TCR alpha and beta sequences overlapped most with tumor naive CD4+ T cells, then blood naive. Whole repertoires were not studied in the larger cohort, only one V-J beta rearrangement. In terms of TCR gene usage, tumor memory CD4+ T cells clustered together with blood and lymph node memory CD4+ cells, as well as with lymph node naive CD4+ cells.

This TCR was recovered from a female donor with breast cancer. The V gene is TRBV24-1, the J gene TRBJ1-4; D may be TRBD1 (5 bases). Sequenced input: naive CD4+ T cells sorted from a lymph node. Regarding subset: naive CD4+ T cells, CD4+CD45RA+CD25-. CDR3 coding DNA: TGTGCCACCAGTGACCCAGGCGGGGGTGGAAAACTGTTTTTT. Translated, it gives CATSDPGGGGKLFF.